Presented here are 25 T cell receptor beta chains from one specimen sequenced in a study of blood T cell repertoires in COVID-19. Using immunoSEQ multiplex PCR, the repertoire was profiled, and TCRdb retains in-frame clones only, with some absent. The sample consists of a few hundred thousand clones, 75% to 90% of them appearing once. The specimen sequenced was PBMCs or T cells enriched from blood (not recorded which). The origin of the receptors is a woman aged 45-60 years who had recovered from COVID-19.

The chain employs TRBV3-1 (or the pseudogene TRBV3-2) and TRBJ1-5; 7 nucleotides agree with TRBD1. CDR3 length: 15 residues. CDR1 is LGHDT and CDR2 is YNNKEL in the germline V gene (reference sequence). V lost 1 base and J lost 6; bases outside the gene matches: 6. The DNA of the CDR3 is TGTGCCAGCAGCCAAGCCACAGGGGTCGGTCAGCCCCAGCATTTT. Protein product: CASSQATGVGQPQHF.

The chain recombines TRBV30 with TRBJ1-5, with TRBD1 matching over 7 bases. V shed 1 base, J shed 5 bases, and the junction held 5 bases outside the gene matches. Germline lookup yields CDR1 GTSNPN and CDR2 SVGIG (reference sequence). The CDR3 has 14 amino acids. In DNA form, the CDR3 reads TGTGCCTGGAGTGGGCAGGGGGTTTATCAGCCCCAGCATTTT. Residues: CAWSGQGVYQPQHF.

CDR3 loop: CASSESPGGSNEKLFF. The CDR3 bases are TGTGCCAGCAGTGAAAGCCCAGGGGGTTCTAATGAAAAACTGTTTTTT. The chain combines TRBV6-1 with TRBJ1-4, with 7 positions matching TRBD1. Per germline, CDR1 MNHNS and CDR2 SASEGT. Germline trimming cut 2 bases from V and 3 bases from J; bases unmatched to any gene: 6. The CDR3 contains 16 residues.

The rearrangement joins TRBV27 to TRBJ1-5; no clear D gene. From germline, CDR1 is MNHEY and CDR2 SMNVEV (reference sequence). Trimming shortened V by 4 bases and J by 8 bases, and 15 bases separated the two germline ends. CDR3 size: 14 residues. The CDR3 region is CASSSAAALKPQHF. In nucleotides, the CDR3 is TGTGCCAGCAGTTCTGCTGCCGCGCTGAAGCCCCAGCATTTT.

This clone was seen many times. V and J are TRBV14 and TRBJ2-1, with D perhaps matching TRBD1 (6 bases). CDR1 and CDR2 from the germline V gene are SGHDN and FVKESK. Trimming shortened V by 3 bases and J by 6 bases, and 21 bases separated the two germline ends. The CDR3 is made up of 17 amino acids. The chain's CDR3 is CASSQVPLRRGGNEQFF. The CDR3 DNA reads TGTGCCAGCAGCCAGGTTCCCCTACGGAGAGGGGGCAATGAGCAGTTCTTC.

In DNA form, the CDR3 reads TGTGCCAGCAGCGTAGGGGAGAGCTACGAGCAGTACTTC. Translated: CASSVGESYEQYF. V and J are TRBV9 and TRBJ2-7; TRBD2 is a possible D gene (5 bases). Germline V gives CDR1 SGDLS, CDR2 YYNGEE. The germline V and J ends were trimmed by 0 bases and 3 bases, with 7 bases remaining between them. The CDR3 consists of 13 residues.

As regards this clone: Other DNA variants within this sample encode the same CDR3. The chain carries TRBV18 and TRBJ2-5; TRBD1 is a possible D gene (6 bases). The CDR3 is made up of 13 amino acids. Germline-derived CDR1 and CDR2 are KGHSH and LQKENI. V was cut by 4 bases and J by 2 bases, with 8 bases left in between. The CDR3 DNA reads TGTGCCAGCTCACGGACAGCGCAAGAGACCCAGTACTTC. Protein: CASSRTAQETQYF.

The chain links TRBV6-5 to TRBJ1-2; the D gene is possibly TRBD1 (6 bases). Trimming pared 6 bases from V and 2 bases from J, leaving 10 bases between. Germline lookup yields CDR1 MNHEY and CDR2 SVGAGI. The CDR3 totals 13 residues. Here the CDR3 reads CASRVQGNYGYTF. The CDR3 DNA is TGTGCCAGCAGGGTACAGGGCAACTATGGCTACACCTTC.

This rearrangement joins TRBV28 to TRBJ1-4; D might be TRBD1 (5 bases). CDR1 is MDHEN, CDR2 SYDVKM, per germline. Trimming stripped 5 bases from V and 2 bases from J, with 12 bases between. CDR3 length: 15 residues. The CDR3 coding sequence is TGTGCCAGCAGTCCCCGGACACATACTAATGAAAAACTGTTTTTT. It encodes CASSPRTHTNEKLFF.

The DNA of the CDR3 is TGTGCCAGCAGCAAACAGGGTTCGTCCTACGAGCAGTACTTC. Its translation: CASSKQGSSYEQYF. The V gene is TRBV7-2, the J gene TRBJ2-7; a weak D match, TRBD1 (6 bases). This CDR3 is built from 14 residues. Per germline, CDR1 SGHTA and CDR2 FQGNSA. V was shortened by 5 bases and J by 1 base, with 12 bases between the two germline ends.

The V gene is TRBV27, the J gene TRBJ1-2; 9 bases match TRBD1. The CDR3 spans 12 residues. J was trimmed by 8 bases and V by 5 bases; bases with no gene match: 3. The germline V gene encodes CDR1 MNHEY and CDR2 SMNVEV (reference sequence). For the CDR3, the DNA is TGTGCCAGCAGTCCCGGGACAGGGGGCTACACCTTC. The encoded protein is CASSPGTGGYTF.

The CDR3 DNA follows: TGCGCCAGCAGCCCCGGGACTAGCACAGATACGCAGTATTTT. It is translated as CASSPGTSTDTQYF. V and J are TRBV5-1 and TRBJ2-3, with D maybe TRBD2 (6 bases). There are 14 residues in the CDR3. Germline loops: CDR1 SGHRS, CDR2 YFSETQ. V gave up 4 bases and J gave up 0 bases, with 9 bases separating them.

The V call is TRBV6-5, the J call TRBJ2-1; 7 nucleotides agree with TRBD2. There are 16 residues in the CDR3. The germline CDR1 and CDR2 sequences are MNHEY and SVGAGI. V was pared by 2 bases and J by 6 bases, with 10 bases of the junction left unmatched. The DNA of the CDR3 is TGTGCCAGCAGTTACCGGCGGGAGAGGGCGGGCAATGAGCAGTTCTTC. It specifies CASSYRRERAGNEQFF.

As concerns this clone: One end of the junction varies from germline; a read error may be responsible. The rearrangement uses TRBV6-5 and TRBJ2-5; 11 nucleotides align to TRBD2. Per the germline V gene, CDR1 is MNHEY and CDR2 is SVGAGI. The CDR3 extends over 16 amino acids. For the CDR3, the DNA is TGTGCCAGCAGTTACTCCCGACTAGCGGGGTTGGAGATCCAGTACTTC. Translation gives CASSYSRLAGLEIQYF.

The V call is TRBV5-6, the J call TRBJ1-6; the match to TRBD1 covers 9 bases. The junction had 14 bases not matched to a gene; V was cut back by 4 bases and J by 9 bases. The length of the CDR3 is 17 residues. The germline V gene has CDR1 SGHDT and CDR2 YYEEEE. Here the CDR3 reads CASSRFAGTGLRSPLHF. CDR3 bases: TGTGCCAGCAGCCGATTCGCCGGGACAGGGCTCCGTTCACCCCTCCACTTT. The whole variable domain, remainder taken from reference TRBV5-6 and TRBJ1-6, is DAGVTQSPTHLIKTRGQQVTLRCSPKSGHDTVSWYQQALGQGPQFIFQYYEEEERQRGNFPDRFSGHQFPNYSSELNVNALLLGDSALYLCASSRFAGTGLRSPLHFGNGTRLTVT.

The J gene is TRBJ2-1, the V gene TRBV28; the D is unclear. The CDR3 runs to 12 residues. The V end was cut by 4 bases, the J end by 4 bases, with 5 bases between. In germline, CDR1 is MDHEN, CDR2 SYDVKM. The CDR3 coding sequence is TGTGCCAGCAGTTCCCCGTACAATGAGCAGTTCTTC. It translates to CASSSPYNEQFF.

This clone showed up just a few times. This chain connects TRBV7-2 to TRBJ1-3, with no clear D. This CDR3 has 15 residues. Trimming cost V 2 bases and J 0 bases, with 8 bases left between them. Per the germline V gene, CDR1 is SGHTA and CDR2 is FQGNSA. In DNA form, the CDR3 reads TGTGCCAGCAGCTTACAGTCAGGCTCTGGAAACACCATATATTTT. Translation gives CASSLQSGSGNTIYF.

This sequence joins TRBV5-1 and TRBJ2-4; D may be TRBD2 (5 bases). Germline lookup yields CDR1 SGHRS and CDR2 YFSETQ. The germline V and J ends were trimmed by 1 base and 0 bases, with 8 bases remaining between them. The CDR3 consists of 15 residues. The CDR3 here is CASSLSGVAKNIQYF. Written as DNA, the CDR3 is TGCGCCAGCAGCTTGTCCGGGGTAGCCAAAAACATTCAGTACTTC.

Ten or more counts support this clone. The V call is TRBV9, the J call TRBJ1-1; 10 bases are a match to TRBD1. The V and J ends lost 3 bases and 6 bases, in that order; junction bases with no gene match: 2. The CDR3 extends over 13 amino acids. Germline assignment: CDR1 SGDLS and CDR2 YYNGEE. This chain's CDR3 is CASSDGTGAEAFF. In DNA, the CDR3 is TGTGCCAGCAGCGACGGGACAGGGGCTGAAGCTTTCTTT.

The CDR3 region is CASSVATVSSAGELFF. The DNA for the CDR3 is TGTGCCAGCAGCGTAGCCACGGTCTCCTCAGCGGGGGAGCTGTTTTTT. The rearrangement links TRBV9 to TRBJ2-2; no clear D. The germline V and J ends were trimmed by 0 bases and 8 bases, with 17 bases remaining between them. The CDR3 covers 16 residues. Germline V gives CDR1 SGDLS, CDR2 YYNGEE.

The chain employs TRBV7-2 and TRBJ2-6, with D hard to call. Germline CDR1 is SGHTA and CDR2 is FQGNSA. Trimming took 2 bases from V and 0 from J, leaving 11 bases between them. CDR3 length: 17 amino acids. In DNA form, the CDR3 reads TGTGCCAGCAGCTTATGGGCCCGTAGCTCTGGGGCCAACGTCCTGACTTTC. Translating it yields CASSLWARSSGANVLTF.

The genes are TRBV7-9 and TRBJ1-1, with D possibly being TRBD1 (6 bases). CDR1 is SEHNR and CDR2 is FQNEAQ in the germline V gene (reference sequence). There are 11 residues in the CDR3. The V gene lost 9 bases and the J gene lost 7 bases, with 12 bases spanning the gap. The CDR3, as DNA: TGTGCCAGTCGGGGGGCGAGTGAAGCTTTCTTT. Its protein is CASRGASEAFF.

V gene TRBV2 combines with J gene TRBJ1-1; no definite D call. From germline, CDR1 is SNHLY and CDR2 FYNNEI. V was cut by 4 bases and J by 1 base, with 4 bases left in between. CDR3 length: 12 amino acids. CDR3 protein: CASSVRNTEAFF. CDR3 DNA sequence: TGTGCCAGCAGTGTGCGGAACACTGAAGCTTTCTTT.

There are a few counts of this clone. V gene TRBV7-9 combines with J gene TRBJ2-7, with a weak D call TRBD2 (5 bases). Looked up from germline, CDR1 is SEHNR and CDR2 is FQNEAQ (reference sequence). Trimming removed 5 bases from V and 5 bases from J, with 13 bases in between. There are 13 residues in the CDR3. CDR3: CASSATRRNEQYF. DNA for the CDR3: TGTGCCAGCAGCGCCACTAGGAGGAACGAGCAGTACTTC.

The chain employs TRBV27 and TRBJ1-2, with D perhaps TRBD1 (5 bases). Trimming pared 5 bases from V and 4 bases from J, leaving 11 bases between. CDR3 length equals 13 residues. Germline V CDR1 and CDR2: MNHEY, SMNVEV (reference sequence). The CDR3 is CASSAGGIYGYTF. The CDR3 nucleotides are TGTGCCAGCAGTGCCGGGGGGATCTATGGCTACACCTTC.